This T cell receptor beta chain stems from a study of a mutant IDH1 vaccine in newly diagnosed glioma (dated by TCRdb to the early 2020s). About the full investigation: Patients were given eight vaccinations, in weeks 1, 3, 5, 7, 11, 15, 19 and 23, which matched visits V03 through V10. Vaccination was initiated 4-6 weeks after radiotherapy alone, or concurrently with temozolomide cycles in the chemotherapy-containing groups. Of the 30 or so patients who were treated, about 62% were male and roughly 40% were female, and the mean age was about 40 years. Prior to enrollment, standard therapy consisting of radiotherapy alone, temozolomide alone, or radiochemotherapy with temozolomide had been administered to patients, with the combination being received by most patients. Six visits were used for peripheral blood collection: V03 (baseline), V05, V07, V10, V12 and V13. Longitudinal TCRB deep sequencing was done for 25 treated patients, wherever samples were available for exploratory analyses.

Library preparation employed the immunoSEQ multiplex PCR assay. The hsTCRB Kit was used according to the manufacturer's protocol to amplify rearranged TCR beta chain sequences. An Illumina MiSeq was used to sequence the TCRB libraries. In the original analysis: Demultiplexing, trimming and gene mapping were performed with the kit vendor's proprietary platform. Imported from immuneACCESS, the table was reduced by TCRdb to in-frame sequences with V and J called. These copies leave out some clones; in studies compared against another copy, an unresolved V gene accounts for under half, and the cause of the remainder is not known. From that table come the V and J calls and clone size; the DNA was used to work out D and trimming. The table for this sample lists 55,000 or so clones; 75% to 95% of them were counted only once. The ten largest clones capture more than 2% of the sample. This clone appeared a few times. Which antigen it targets is not known. No clone much larger than this one lies a single base away; base qualities are absent.

The paper's findings and limits, for the study overall: Pseudoprogression seemed to be unrelated to changes in the top peripheral T cell clonotypes found by TCRB sequencing. According to the authors, sample limitations meant that analyses of patient blood samples could not be reproduced. Immune responses induced by the vaccine were seen in approximately 92% of patients across multiple MHC alleles. Availability determined which PBMC samples were chosen for TCRB deep sequencing.

This specimen's time point label, interpreted: week 11, during vaccination. A 20-mer mutant IDH1 peptide at 300 micrograms in Montanide made up each vaccine dose, which was injected subcutaneously together with topical imiquimod. The donors had newly diagnosed IDH1-mutant astrocytomas of WHO grade 3 or 4 that showed loss of nuclear ATRX. The samples were drawn from NOA16, a multicentre, single-arm, open-label phase I trial in Germany that tested a mutant IDH1 peptide vaccine in humans for the first time. Genomic DNA for TCRB sequencing was extracted from EDTA blood using the DNeasy Blood and Tissue Kit. Trimmed from V: 4 bases; trimmed from J: 6 bases; junction bases lacking a gene match: 12. The CDR3 holds 15 amino acids from the cysteine to the phenylalanine. CDR3 DNA only is kept here, 45 bases in frame from base 1. In the germline V gene, CDR1 corresponds to SGDLS and CDR2 to YYNGEE.

The specimen was PBMCs, collected from a glioma patient whose treatment included an IDH1 peptide vaccine. The V gene is TRBV9 and the J gene is TRBJ1-2; a stretch of 7 junction bases matches TRBD1. The sequence was obtained from a man aged 50-59 years with glioma. For the CDR3, the sequence is CASSPGEGARDGYTF. The DNA sequence is given as TGTGCCAGCAGCCCGGGAGAGGGGGCGAGAGATGGCTACACCTTC.